This passage covers 2 T cell receptor beta chains from one sample sequenced in a study of shared clonotypes between healthy human individuals. The method was immunoSEQ multiplex PCR; TCRdb's version includes in-frame clones alone and lacks a portion of them. The sample holds about 490,000 clones, 70% to 80% seen once. Material: PBMCs. The receptors were sampled from a middle-aged woman in good health. Some clones in this sample may be carry-over from other donors' samples.

This chain joins TRBV6-6 and TRBJ1-4; 9 nucleotides match TRBD1. After removal of 7 bases from V and 8 bases from J, the junction contained 8 bases not matched to a gene. The CDR3 runs to 14 residues. CDR1 is MNHNY and CDR2 is SVGAGI in the germline V gene (reference sequence). CDR3 loop: CASTQQGAGEKLFF. In nucleotides, the CDR3 is TGTGCCAGCACGCAACAGGGGGCGGGAGAAAAACTGTTTTTT.

V and J are TRBV27 and TRBJ2-7, with a tentative D call TRBD2 (6 bases). Trimming took off 4 bases at V and 1 base at J, with 11 bases between the two ends. The CDR3 spans 14 residues. CDR1 and CDR2 from the germline V gene are MNHEY and SMNVEV (reference sequence). The DNA for the CDR3 is TGTGCCAGCAGTTCCAGTGGGGGGTCCTACGAGCAGTACTTC. It specifies CASSSSGGSYEQYF.